Each of the 5 T cell receptor beta chains below was sequenced from the same sample in a study of beta chain features in type 1 diabetes (dated by TCRdb to 2016 to 2019). Here is what the overall study found, with its caveats: In all four CD4+ subsets, TCRB CDR3 length was moderately but significantly shorter in type 1 diabetes patients.

Antigens for these TCRs are unknown. Libraries were prepared through the immunoSEQ multiplex PCR assay. The entire isolated RNA was reverse transcribed using the High Capacity cDNA Reverse Transcription Kit, and thus expressed TCRB transcripts were sequenced. This is the immuneACCESS table as TCRdb keeps it, with only in-frame sequences that have V and J called. A part of the clones is gone; compared with another copy, unresolved V genes explain less than half, and the rest is unexplained. In all, the sample holds a few hundred thousand clones, and 16% of those were seen once. About 0.085% of the sample rests with the top ten. Input material: naive CD4+ T cells from blood. Sample cell subset or site, as interpreted from the label and publication: true naive CD4+ T cells. The receptors shown here come from a man aged 30 to 45 with type 1 diabetes.

A few counts support this clone. The J gene is TRBJ2-2, the V gene TRBV6-5; perhaps TRBD1 as D (6 bases). This CDR3 contains 14 residues. Germline V CDR1 and CDR2: MNHEY, SVGAGI. V lost 2 bases to trimming and J lost 5 bases, with 9 bases between them. This chain's CDR3 is CASSYVQGTGELFF. The DNA of the CDR3 is TGTGCCAGCAGTTACGTCCAGGGGACCGGGGAGCTGTTTTTT.

In this sample, this clone turned up a few times. The V and J genes are TRBV2 and TRBJ2-5, with a weak D call TRBD2 (5 bases). The V gene lost 8 bases and the J gene lost 5 bases, with 15 bases spanning the gap. The CDR3 covers 13 residues. The germline CDR1 and CDR2 sequences are SNHLY and FYNNEI. The CDR3 loop reads CASREGLGETQYF. As DNA, the CDR3 is TGTGCCAGCCGGGAAGGGCTGGGGGAGACCCAGTACTTC.

This rearrangement joins TRBV9 to TRBJ2-3; D is unclear. The CDR3 has 14 residues. Germline V lookup: CDR1 SGDLS, CDR2 YYNGEE. V lost 1 base and J 2 bases, leaving 8 bases between the germline ends. CDR3: CASSVTTNTDTQYF. The DNA for the CDR3 is TGTGCCAGCAGCGTAACTACCAACACAGATACGCAGTATTTT.

This clone was observed a handful of times. The chain recombines TRBV7-2 with TRBJ2-3; 7 bases line up with TRBD1. Trimming took 4 bases from V and 1 from J; bases not matched to a gene: 5. Per germline, CDR1 SGHTA and CDR2 FQGNSA. The CDR3 length is 15 residues. CDR3 bases: TGTGCCAGCAGCTCGCCGGGACAGCGCACAGATACGCAGTATTTT. Translated: CASSSPGQRTDTQYF.

This clone was observed a few times. The chain uses TRBV7-9 and TRBJ2-1; 11 bases fit TRBD2. The CDR3 extends over 15 amino acids. The germline gives CDR1 SEHNR, CDR2 FQNEAQ (reference sequence). Trimming at V came to 5 bases and at J to 7 bases, leaving 7 bases not matched to a gene. CDR3 in DNA: TGTGCCAGCAGCAGAACCGGGACTAGCGGAAATGAGCAGTTCTTC. This codes for CASSRTGTSGNEQFF.